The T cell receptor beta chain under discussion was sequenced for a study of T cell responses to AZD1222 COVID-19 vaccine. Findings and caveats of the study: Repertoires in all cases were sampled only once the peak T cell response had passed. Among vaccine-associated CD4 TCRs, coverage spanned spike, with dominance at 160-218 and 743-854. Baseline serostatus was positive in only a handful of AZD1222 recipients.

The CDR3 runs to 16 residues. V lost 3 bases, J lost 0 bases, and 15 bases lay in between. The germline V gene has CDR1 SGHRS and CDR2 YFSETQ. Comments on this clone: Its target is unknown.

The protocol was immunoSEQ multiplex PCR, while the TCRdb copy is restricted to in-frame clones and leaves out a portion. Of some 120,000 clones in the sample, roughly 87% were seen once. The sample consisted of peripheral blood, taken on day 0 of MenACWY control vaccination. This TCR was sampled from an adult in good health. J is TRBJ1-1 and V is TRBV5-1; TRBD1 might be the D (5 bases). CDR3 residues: CASSSTGRQMNTEAFF. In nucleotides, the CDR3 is TGCGCCAGCAGCTCAACGGGACGGCAAATGAACACTGAAGCTTTCTTT.